What follows are 14 T cell receptor beta chains derived from one specimen sequenced in a study of Ad26.COV2.S vaccination and SARS-CoV-2 variants. The repertoire was sequenced with immunoSEQ multiplex PCR; TCRdb's copy has only in-frame clones and lacks some. The data contain approximately 450,000 clones, 90% of them singletons. As to treatment: some 19 received Ad26.COV2.S at low or high dose, single or two shots; about 5 received placebo; per-sample allocation not given. The investigators took samples on day 63 after the first vaccine or placebo injection. The sample was peripheral blood, taken in a trial of Ad26.COV2.S vaccine versus placebo. The receptors originated from a person aged 18-65 years who received the Ad26.COV2.S COVID-19 vaccine or a placebo.

This clone occurred a few times. The identical CDR3 is also encoded by other nucleotide sequences in the sample. This sequence joins TRBV7-9 and TRBJ1-5; 8 bases map to TRBD1. Germline lookup yields CDR1 SEHNR and CDR2 FQNEAQ (reference sequence). This CDR3 comprises 14 residues. V shed 1 base and J 7 bases; nucleotides not matched to a gene: 3. The CDR3 DNA reads as TGTGCCAGCAGCTTAGGGACAGGGTTACAGCCCCAGCATTTT. Protein product: CASSLGTGLQPQHF.

The rearrangement joins TRBV5-1 to TRBJ2-5, with D unresolved. Per the germline V gene, CDR1 is SGHRS and CDR2 is YFSETQ. There are 13 residues in the CDR3. The ends were cut back, 0 bases at V and 1 base at J, with 4 bases in the middle. In DNA form, the CDR3 reads TGCGCCAGCAGCTTGGCCCCCCAAGAGACCCAGTACTTC. Translated: CASSLAPQETQYF.

The CDR3 DNA follows: TGTGCCAGCAGTTACGCGGGGGCGCTTTTTTATGGCTACACCTTC. This translates into CASSYAGALFYGYTF. The rearrangement links TRBV6-2 or TRBV6-3 to TRBJ1-2, with D possibly being TRBD1 (6 bases). The CDR3 is 15 residues long. V shed 2 bases and J shed 5 bases, with 15 bases lying between them. In germline, CDR1 is MNHEY, CDR2 SVGEGT.

The chain joins TRBV5-1 to TRBJ1-5; D gene uncertain. The CDR3 contains 16 residues. Germline V CDR1 and CDR2: SGHRS, YFSETQ. V lost 7 bases and J lost 6, with 23 bases in between. The CDR3 reads CASVTDQAREGQPQHF. For the CDR3, the DNA is TGCGCCAGCGTAACGGACCAGGCTCGGGAGGGTCAGCCCCAGCATTTT.

V and J are TRBV11-2 and TRBJ2-3; TRBD2 agrees at 10 bases. Germline V CDR1 and CDR2: SGHAT, FQNNGV. The CDR3 is 15 residues long. The J segment lost 3 bases and the V segment lost 5 bases, leaving 5 bases of the junction unmatched. The CDR3: CASSRPAGGTDTQYF. CDR3 bases: TGTGCCAGCAGCCGTCCAGCGGGAGGGACAGATACGCAGTATTTT. The full variable domain, in which reference TRBV11-2 and TRBJ2-3 provide the parts outside the CDR3, is EAGVAQSPRYKIIEKRQSVAFWCNPISGHATLYWYQQILGQGPKLLIQFQNNGVVDDSQLPKDRFSAERLKGVDSTLKIQPAKLEDSAVYLCASSRPAGGTDTQYFGPGTRLTVL.

This chain uses TRBV7-6 with TRBJ1-3; D remains ambiguous. Germline CDR1 is SGHVS and CDR2 is FNYEAQ. CDR3 size: 17 residues. Trimming removed 4 bases at V and 0 bases at J, with 16 bases between. The CDR3, as DNA: TGTGCCAGCAGCTACGCTGGAGATCGGAGCTCTGGAAACACCATATATTTT. Translated: CASSYAGDRSSGNTIYF.

The chain links TRBV5-4 to TRBJ2-7; D remains ambiguous. Germline V gives CDR1 SGHNT, CDR2 YYREEE (reference sequence). The ends were cut back, 0 bases at V and 3 bases at J, with 7 bases in the middle. This CDR3 region has 13 residues. CDR3 sequence: CASSLGHNYEQYF. The CDR3 DNA reads TGTGCCAGCAGCTTGGGACATAACTACGAGCAGTACTTC.

This clone occurred once. V and J are TRBV3-1 (or the pseudogene TRBV3-2) and TRBJ2-1; no reliable D call. Trimming took off 0 bases at V and 6 bases at J, with 12 bases between the two ends. The CDR3 length is 15 residues. Germline-derived CDR1 and CDR2 are LGHDT and YNNKEL (reference sequence). The CDR3 here is CASSQDLAFGNEQFF. The CDR3 DNA sequence: TGTGCCAGCAGCCAAGATTTAGCATTCGGCAATGAGCAGTTCTTC.

The chain links TRBV4-3 to TRBJ2-1; D ambiguous. Trimming shortened V by 0 bases and J by 3 bases, and 9 bases separated the two germline ends. Germline CDR1 LGHNA, CDR2 YSLEER. This CDR3 has 15 residues. CDR3 DNA: TGCGCCAGCAGCCAAGATCGTGGCTACTACAATGAGCAGTTCTTC. It specifies CASSQDRGYYNEQFF.

The chain couples TRBV7-9 to TRBJ2-7, with TRBD2 matching over 8 bases. The CDR3 is made up of 15 amino acids. In germline, CDR1 is SEHNR, CDR2 FQNEAQ (reference sequence). V gave up 1 base and J gave up 7 bases; unmatched junction bases: 9. CDR3 sequence (DNA): TGTGCCAGCAGCTTAGACGTTGCGGGAGGCTATGAGCAGTACTTC. It translates to CASSLDVAGGYEQYF.

V usage is TRBV15 and J usage is TRBJ2-4, with 7 nucleotides matching TRBD1. V trimming: 5 bases; J trimming: 0 bases; junction bases outside the gene matches: 7. Per the germline V gene, CDR1 is LNHNV and CDR2 is YYDKDF (reference sequence). This CDR3 has 16 amino acids. The CDR3 loop reads CATSVDRVSAKNIQYF. The CDR3 coding sequence is TGTGCCACCAGCGTAGACAGGGTCTCAGCCAAAAACATTCAGTACTTC.

The chain joins TRBV7-9 to TRBJ2-3; 13 bases agree with TRBD2. V dropped 3 bases and J dropped 2; count of bases not matched to a gene: 5. Germline CDR1 SEHNR, CDR2 FQNEAQ (reference sequence). CDR3 size: 17 residues. The DNA of the CDR3 is TGTGCCAGCAGCTTCGGACTAGCGGGAGTCGTCACAGATACGCAGTATTTT. It yields the protein CASSFGLAGVVTDTQYF.

This sequence joins TRBV7-9 and TRBJ1-2; D not resolved. In germline, CDR1 is SEHNR, CDR2 FQNEAQ (reference sequence). The germline V and J ends were trimmed by 1 base and 4 bases, with 13 bases remaining between them. The CDR3 is made up of 15 amino acids. CDR3: CASSLEGRVIYGYTF. The CDR3 DNA sequence: TGTGCCAGCAGCTTAGAGGGCCGGGTTATCTATGGCTACACCTTC.

The chain couples TRBV27 to TRBJ2-4, with D possibly being TRBD2 (6 bases). CDR1 and CDR2 from the germline V gene are MNHEY and SMNVEV (reference sequence). The CDR3 is made up of 15 amino acids. The ends were cut back, 3 bases at V and 2 bases at J, with 11 bases in the middle. The CDR3 DNA reads as TGTGCCAGCAGTTTCGGAGGGATAACCAAAAACATTCAGTACTTC. This codes for CASSFGGITKNIQYF.